A selection of T cell receptor beta chains follows, all from one sample in a study of OX40 agonist ivuxolimab in advanced cancers. Generated by immunoSEQ multiplex PCR, the TCRdb table keeps only in-frame clones and is missing some. The table shows some 100,000 clones, with 85% to 90% occurring only once. This specimen was CD4+ or CD8+ T cells sorted from blood, taken in a trial of the OX40 agonist ivuxolimab. The receptors derive from an adult with an advanced solid tumor such as melanoma, head and neck, liver or kidney cancer. Each CDR3 is given with its conserved first and last residue. The D gene is left open where the match is weak. Clone size is not always given. Where it is, it says once, few, many or a class for expanded clones.

j_call d_call clone_size v_call cdr3_aa cdr3_nt
TRBJ2-2 TRBD1 once TRBV30 CAWSVLRTGAGELFF TGTGCCTGGAGTGTACTTAGGACAGGGGCCGGGGAGCTGTTTTTT
TRBJ2-5 . . TRBV9 CASSVGGQSLRETQYF TGTGCCAGCAGCGTAGGTGGCCAGTCACTCAGGGAGACCCAGTACTTC
TRBJ1-3 . . TRBV6-1 CASSGTLLSGNTIYF TGTGCCAGCAGTGGGACCCTTCTCTCTGGAAACACCATATATTTT
TRBJ2-3 TRBD2 . TRBV6-5 CASRAGGGNTQYF TGTGCCAGCAGGGCGGGAGGGGGAAATACGCAGTATTTT
TRBJ2-7 TRBD2 . TRBV9 CASSVGLAREQYF TGTGCCAGCAGCGTAGGACTAGCTCGCGAGCAGTACTTC
TRBJ2-5 . . TRBV6-1 CASSVGGRETQYF TGTGCCAGCAGTGTGGGGGGCAGGGAGACCCAGTACTTC
TRBJ2-3 . . TRBV6-6 CASSYVQSDTQYF TGTGCCAGCAGTTACGTACAGTCAGATACGCAGTATTTT
TRBJ2-1 TRBD2 . TRBV25-1 CASTGLVYEQFF TGTGCCAGCACGGGACTAGTTTATGAGCAGTTCTTC
TRBJ1-2 . once TRBV6-5 CASSREGRGGYTF TGTGCCAGCAGCCGAGAGGGCCGAGGCGGCTACACCTTC
TRBJ2-5 TRBD1 . TRBV25-1 CASTGTGIGKTQYF TGTGCCAGCACCGGGACAGGGATTGGAAAGACCCAGTACTTC
TRBJ1-4 . . TRBV5-3 CARSLTVEKLFF TGTGCCAGAAGCTTGACGGTTGAAAAACTGTTTTTT
TRBJ2-3 TRBD1 . TRBV7-3 CASSFTGGSTDTQYF TGTGCCAGCAGCTTTACAGGGGGGTCCACAGATACGCAGTATTTT